The 10 T cell receptor beta chains reported below all come from one sample, sequenced in a study of PD-L1 blockade in urothelial cancer. As to time point: pretreatment peripheral blood. Measured with immunoSEQ multiplex PCR; TCRdb has only the in-frame clones, and not every one. The sample includes 85,000 to 90,000 clones, around 92% seen only once; the top ten take roughly 0.88%. Specimen: PBMCs, collected around atezolizumab (anti-PD-L1) treatment. These receptors were obtained from an elderly woman with urothelial cancer.

This clone has just one count. The chain joins TRBV9 to TRBJ2-1; 7 positions match TRBD2. The germline gives CDR1 SGDLS, CDR2 YYNGEE. The CDR3 sequence is 15 residues long. V shed 5 bases, J shed 6 bases, and the junction held 11 bases outside the gene matches. The CDR3 coding sequence is TGTGCCAGCAGTGCGAGCGGGATCGGGTCCAATGAGCAGTTCTTC. Translating gives CASSASGIGSNEQFF.

This chain joins TRBV11-2 and TRBJ1-1; D ambiguous. This CDR3 has 14 amino acids. Germline V gene lookup returns CDR1 SGHAT and CDR2 FQNNGV. Trimming stripped 2 bases from V and 8 bases from J, with 15 bases between. This CDR3 is CASSLKGTGGEAFF. The CDR3 DNA follows: TGTGCCAGCAGCTTAAAAGGTACGGGAGGGGAAGCTTTCTTT.

The V gene is TRBV27, the J gene TRBJ2-7; D uncertain. CDR1 and CDR2 from the germline V gene are MNHEY and SMNVEV (reference sequence). The CDR3 loop spans 18 amino acids. V lost 5 bases and J 3 bases, leaving 26 bases between the germline ends. CDR3 sequence: CASSPAADDRANNYEQYF. The CDR3 DNA is TGTGCCAGCAGTCCCGCCGCAGACGACCGAGCGAACAACTACGAGCAGTACTTC.

The chain employs TRBV6-1 and TRBJ2-7, with 10 bases lining up with TRBD1. This CDR3 region has 13 residues. V dropped 8 bases and J dropped 3; count of bases not matched to a gene: 4. Germline V gene lookup returns CDR1 MNHNS and CDR2 SASEGT. The CDR3 region has the DNA TGTGCCAGCCCGGGACAGGGGTTCTACGAGCAGTACTTC. Amino acid sequence: CASPGQGFYEQYF.

This clone came up once. The J gene is TRBJ1-1, the V gene TRBV28, with D maybe TRBD1 (5 bases). Germline values: CDR1 MDHEN, CDR2 SYDVKM. This CDR3 is built from 15 residues. V was trimmed by 4 bases and J by 0 bases, leaving 12 bases between them. This chain's CDR3 is CASSSRQLMNTEAFF. The CDR3, as DNA: TGTGCCAGCAGTTCTCGACAGCTAATGAACACTGAAGCTTTCTTT.

This clone appeared a single time. The genes are TRBV9 and TRBJ2-7, with TRBD2 as a possible D gene (6 bases). The germline gives CDR1 SGDLS, CDR2 YYNGEE. CDR3 length: 16 amino acids. V lost 0 bases, J lost 2 bases, and 15 bases lay in between. The CDR3 bases are TGTGCCAGCAGCGTAGCTCCCGGGAGTGTAACCTACGAGCAGTACTTC. The encoded protein is CASSVAPGSVTYEQYF. Full variable domain (outside the CDR3, taken from reference TRBV9 and TRBJ2-7): DSGVTQTPKHLITATGQRVTLRCSPRSGDLSVYWYQQSLDQGLQFLIQYYNGEERAKGNILERFSAQQFPDLHSELNLSSLELGDSALYFCASSVAPGSVTYEQYFGPGTRLTVT.

V and J are TRBV5-1 and TRBJ1-1; 9 nucleotides match TRBD1. Germline CDR1 is SGHRS and CDR2 is YFSETQ. The V gene end was trimmed by 4 bases and the J gene end by 1 base; junction bases not matched to a gene: 2. The CDR3 totals 14 residues. CDR3 coding DNA: TGCGCCAGCAGCCGGACAGGGGCGAACACTGAAGCTTTCTTT. Protein: CASSRTGANTEAFF.

The genes are TRBV30 and TRBJ2-2, with 11 bases lining up with TRBD2. The CDR3 has 15 amino acids. V trimming: 0 bases; J trimming: 5 bases; junction bases outside the gene matches: 2. The germline CDR1 and CDR2 sequences are GTSNPN and SVGIG (reference sequence). CDR3 DNA: TGTGCCTGGAGTGTAGGGACTAGCGGAACCGGGGAGCTGTTTTTT. Its protein product is CAWSVGTSGTGELFF.

V is TRBV14 and J is TRBJ2-4; a possible D gene is TRBD2 (5 bases). The germline gives CDR1 SGHDN, CDR2 FVKESK. CDR3 size: 12 residues. V was shortened by 2 bases and J by 16 bases, with 15 bases between the two germline ends. The CDR3 sequence: CASSQTGIGLYF. CDR3 nucleotide sequence: TGTGCCAGCAGCCAAACGGGAATAGGGTTATACTTC.

The V and J genes are TRBV5-1 and TRBJ2-1; the D is unclear. Germline lookup yields CDR1 SGHRS and CDR2 YFSETQ. CDR3 length: 15 amino acids. V was clipped by 1 base and J by 5 bases, with 13 bases between them. Here the CDR3 DNA reads TGCGCCAGCAGCTTGACTACTCCGTTCGACAATGAGCAGTTCTTC. This codes for CASSLTTPFDNEQFF. Combining the CDR3 with reference TRBV5-1 and TRBJ2-1 gives the whole variable domain KAGVTQTPRYLIKTRGQQVTLSCSPISGHRSVSWYQQTPGQGLQFLFEYFSETQRNKGNFPGRFSGRQFSNSRSEMNVSTLELGDSALYLCASSLTTPFDNEQFFGPGTRLTVL.